Presented here are 19 T cell receptor beta chains from one specimen sequenced in a study of human T cells and chemical hapten exposure. MiXCR, applied by TCRdb to the RACE reads, yields one record per CDR3 protein. The sample has around 52,000 distinct CDR3 sequences; about 9.3% are singletons. Time point reported: patch test 1, 2 weeks after DPC sensitization. Specified treatment: therapeutic diphenylcyclopropenone sensitization with weekly scalp DPC. Sequences were derived from whole blood, sampled in connection with sensitization to the hapten diphenylcyclopropenone (DPC). The receptors come from a woman in her forties with alopecia areata. Some clones in this sample may be carry-over from other donors' samples.

The rearrangement links TRBV5-1 to TRBJ2-1; 8 bases agree with TRBD2. Germline trimming cut 4 bases from V and 0 bases from J; bases unmatched to any gene: 12. The length of the CDR3 is 18 residues. Looked up from germline, CDR1 is SGHRS and CDR2 is YFSETQ. The CDR3: CASSRIGTRFSSYNEQFF. The CDR3 DNA reads TGCGCCAGCAGCCGCATCGGGACTAGGTTCAGCTCCTACAATGAGCAGTTCTTC.

This clonotype came up a few times. The chain combines TRBV7-9 with TRBJ1-1; D unresolved. Per the germline V gene, CDR1 is SEHNR and CDR2 is FQNEAQ (reference sequence). CDR3 length: 10 residues. Trimming cost V 7 bases and J 12 bases, with 12 bases left between them. The CDR3 nucleotides read TGTGCCAGCACCACGCCCCTATCTTTCTTT. Translating gives CASTTPLSFF.

This clonotype appeared many times. V and J are TRBV7-2 and TRBJ2-7, with D hard to call. The germline gives CDR1 SGHTA, CDR2 FQGNSA. This CDR3 has 12 amino acids. V lost 5 bases and J lost 2, with 7 bases in between. The CDR3 DNA sequence: TGTGCCAGCAGCAATGGACCCTACGAGCAGTACTTC. Translation: CASSNGPYEQYF.

This clonotype was recorded at least ten times. The junction and the germline gene differ at one end; a read error may be behind it. V and J are TRBV27 and TRBJ2-7; weak D call: TRBD2 (6 bases). This CDR3 is built from 17 residues. From germline, CDR1 is MNHEY and CDR2 SMNVEV (reference sequence). In DNA, the CDR3 is TGTGCCAACAGTTGTGGGACCAAATTAATAGCGGCATACGAGCAGTACTTC. This sequence encodes CANSCGTKLIAAYEQYF.

Many counts were recorded for this clonotype. The chain joins TRBV5-4 to TRBJ1-1; D uncertain. Looked up from germline, CDR1 is SGHNT and CDR2 is YYREEE (reference sequence). V was pared by 0 bases and J by 6 bases, with 6 bases between. This CDR3 region has 12 residues. The CDR3 protein is CASSLEGPEAFF. The DNA for the CDR3 is TGTGCCAGCAGCTTGGAGGGCCCTGAAGCTTTCTTT.

This clonotype was seen ten or more times. This chain joins TRBV7-6 and TRBJ2-3; the D gene is possibly TRBD1 (6 bases). Germline loops: CDR1 SGHVS, CDR2 FNYEAQ. There are 14 residues in the CDR3. Deletions cut 1 base from V and 4 bases from J, with 9 bases between. CDR3 protein: CASSLGTVPDTQYF. The CDR3 DNA is TGTGCCAGCAGCTTAGGGACAGTACCAGATACGCAGTATTTT.

This clonotype was seen repeatedly, ten times or more. This sequence joins TRBV12-3 or TRBV12-4 and TRBJ2-7, with TRBD1 as a possible D gene (5 bases). V lost 7 bases and J lost 7, with 20 bases in between. CDR3 length: 14 residues. The DNA for the CDR3 is TGTGCCAGCAACTCAAGGAAGGGGATTACGGAGCAGTACTTC. It yields the protein CASNSRKGITEQYF.

This clonotype has just a few counts. The chain couples TRBV5-1 to TRBJ2-3; D not resolved. Per the germline V gene, CDR1 is SGHRS and CDR2 is YFSETQ. Trimming shortened V by 3 bases and J by 3 bases, and 14 bases separated the two germline ends. The CDR3 spans 15 residues. CDR3 in amino acids: CASSSGLGRTDTQYF. DNA for the CDR3: TGCGCCAGCAGCTCCGGGTTGGGTAGGACAGATACGCAGTATTTT.

This chain uses TRBV12-3 or TRBV12-4 with TRBJ2-3, with 7 bases fitting TRBD2. The ends lost 6 bases at V and 3 bases at J; junction bases unmatched: 3. The CDR3 runs 13 residues. The CDR3 nucleotides read TGTGCCAGCAGGGGGGGGGAAACAGATACGCAGTATTTT. Encoded protein: CASRGGETDTQYF.

This clonotype was seen a few times. V is TRBV29-1 and J is TRBJ2-2; D call uncertain. The V end lost 2 bases, the J end lost 6 bases, and 13 bases lay between the germline ends. The CDR3 is 14 amino acids. In germline, CDR1 is SQVTM, CDR2 ANQGSEA. CDR3 nucleotides: TGCAGCGTTGAATATGGGCAGGCGGCCGGGGAGCTGTTTTTT. Translating it yields CSVEYGQAAGELFF.

This clonotype was seen only a few times. The chain recombines TRBV2 with TRBJ2-2; D remains ambiguous. The CDR3 length is 14 residues. The germline V and J ends were trimmed by 4 bases and 1 base, with 7 bases remaining between them. Looked up from germline, CDR1 is SNHLY and CDR2 is FYNNEI. The CDR3 coding sequence is TGTGCCAGCAGTGGCGGAGTGAACACCGGGGAGCTGTTTTTT. Protein product: CASSGGVNTGELFF. The full variable domain, its missing parts supplied by reference TRBV2 and TRBJ2-2, is EPEVTQTPSHQVTQMGQEVILRCVPISNHLYFYWYRQILGQKVEFLVSFYNNEISEKSEIFDDQFSVERPDGSNFTLKIRSTKLEDSAMYFCASSGGVNTGELFFGEGSRLTVL.

This clonotype has a count of ten or more. V and J are TRBV12-5 and TRBJ2-2; no clear D gene. The germline V gene has CDR1 LGHNT and CDR2 FRNRAP. V lost 2 bases and J 6 bases, leaving 4 bases between the germline ends. CDR3 length equals 12 residues. The DNA for the CDR3 is TGTGCTAGTGGTTTGCGTTCCGGGGAGCTGTTTTTT. Translation: CASGLRSGELFF.

This clonotype is a singleton in its sample. The chain combines TRBV20-1 with TRBJ1-1; 10 bases line up with TRBD1. The CDR3 loop spans 12 amino acids. Trimming took 6 bases from V and 6 from J; bases not matched to a gene: 4. The germline CDR1 and CDR2 sequences are DFQATT and SNEGSKA (reference sequence). CDR3 loop: CSAGTGDAEAFF. CDR3 sequence (DNA): TGCAGTGCGGGGACAGGGGACGCTGAAGCTTTCTTT.

Ten or more counts support this clonotype. This chain joins TRBV5-4 and TRBJ2-3; D tentatively fits TRBD1 or TRBD2 (6 bases each). CDR3 length: 16 residues. From germline, CDR1 is SGHNT and CDR2 YYREEE (reference sequence). Trimming shortened V by 4 bases and J by 2 bases, and 17 bases separated the two germline ends. In DNA form, the CDR3 reads TGTGCCAGCAGCCCGGAGGGGGGCCCCTTCACAGATACGCAGTATTTT. This encodes CASSPEGGPFTDTQYF.

The chain combines TRBV2 with TRBJ2-3; D is ambiguous. Germline loops: CDR1 SNHLY, CDR2 FYNNEI. Trimming left V 6 bases short and J 2 bases short, with 12 bases between. The CDR3 length is 14 residues. The CDR3 DNA sequence: TGTGCCAGCAGCGGTCAGGTTCCCACAGATACGCAGTATTTT. Amino acids: CASSGQVPTDTQYF.

Ten or more counts support this clonotype. The chain carries TRBV2 and TRBJ1-3, with TRBD1 matching 7 bases. Germline-derived CDR1 and CDR2 are SNHLY and FYNNEI. Unmatched junction bases numbered 13, after V lost 6 bases and J lost 8 bases. The CDR3 is 15 amino acids. This chain's CDR3 is CASRGEQGIGHTIYF. The DNA for the CDR3 is TGTGCCAGCAGGGGGGAACAGGGGATCGGCCACACCATATATTTT.

The sample holds many counts of this clonotype. CDR3 nucleotides: TGTGCCAGCAGCCAAGATTCCGGACTAGCGGTCCAAGAGACCCAGTACTTC. Translating it yields CASSQDSGLAVQETQYF. This rearrangement joins TRBV4-2 to TRBJ2-5, with TRBD2 matching over 10 bases. CDR1 is LGHNA, CDR2 YNFKEQ, per germline. The length of the CDR3 is 17 residues. Trimming took 0 bases from V and 1 from J; bases not matched to a gene: 5.

This clonotype was seen a handful of times. The rearrangement uses TRBV4-1 and TRBJ2-7; D might be TRBD1 or TRBD2, each matching 5 bases. CDR1 is MGHRA and CDR2 is YSYEKL in the germline V gene. V was shortened by 4 bases and J by 4 bases, with 17 bases between the two germline ends. The CDR3 loop spans 15 amino acids. This CDR3 is CASSPTGTQAYEQYF. The DNA for the CDR3 is TGCGCCAGCAGCCCAACCGGGACCCAGGCTTACGAGCAGTACTTC.

This clonotype was counted ten times or more. J is TRBJ2-3 and V is TRBV7-8; the D gene is possibly TRBD2 (7 bases). V lost 1 base and J lost 11, with 16 bases in between. Germline V gene data show CDR1 as SGHVS and CDR2 as FQNEAQ. CDR3 length: 14 amino acids. This chain's CDR3 is CASSLGGGPRMQYF. The CDR3 DNA reads TGTGCCAGCAGCTTAGGGGGGGGGCCCAGGATGCAGTATTTT. Supplemented by reference TRBV7-8 and TRBJ2-3, the full variable domain reads GAGVSQSPRYKVAKRGQDVALRCDPISGHVSLFWYQQALGQGPEFLTYFQNEAQLDKSGLPSDRFFAERPEGSVSTLKIQRTQQEDSAVYLCASSLGGGPRMQYFGPGTRLTVL.